The sample holds one count of the clone carrying this TCR beta chain. The antigen is not known. Sequencing was performed with immunoSEQ multiplex PCR; in TCRdb, only in-frame clones are kept and a portion is missing. This table has 660,000 or so clones, about 96% appearing once. The CDR3 length is 12 residues. These data come from a study of shared clonotypes between healthy human individuals. The naive CD8 fraction comprised CD45RO-negative cells positively selected for CCR7 and excluded terminally differentiated effector memory CD45RA+ cells. General study findings and limits: Four donors had 4% to 6.5% of their naive CD4 clonotypes in common. Memory subsets generally showed smaller estimated richness than naive subsets did. The generation probabilities recorded for non-shared clonotypes fell below those of clonotypes shared by all four donors. Only blood samples were collected, and tissue repertoires likely differ.

Sequenced material: naive CD8+ T cells sorted from blood. The chain joins TRBV21-1 to TRBJ1-2. TRBV21-1 counts as a pseudogene. This sequence originates from a woman in her twenties or thirties in good health. Here the CDR3 DNA reads TGTGCCAGCACCCGGGCCACTGATGGCTACACCTTC. It codes for CASTRATDGYTF.